These T cell receptor beta chains were read from a single sample in a study of radiation and T cells in renal cell carcinoma. Profiled with immunoSEQ multiplex PCR; TCRdb holds only in-frame clones, not every one. The table records some 20,000 clones, around 57% of them present only once. Source: tumor tissue, taken from a patient whose treatment was nephrectomy without radiotherapy. Source of these receptors: a human donor with renal cell carcinoma. The CDR3 runs from the conserved cysteine through the conserved F or W. Each record gives: V gene, J gene, clone size, D gene, CDR3 protein, CDR3 DNA. The D gene is left open where the match is weak. The listing skips clone size in some rows; elsewhere it reads once, few, many or a size class.

TRBV4-3	TRBJ1-4	few	TRBD1	CASSQDRGRSNNEKLFF	TGCGCCAGCAGCCAAGACAGGGGGCGATCGAATAATGAAAAACTGTTTTTT
TRBV5-4	TRBJ2-1	.	.	CASSPQGYNEQFF	TGTGCCAGCAGCCCCCAAGGATACAATGAGCAGTTCTTC
TRBV9	TRBJ1-4	few	TRBD1	CASSVQGGFNEKLFF	TGTGCCAGCAGCGTACAGGGGGGCTTTAATGAAAAACTGTTTTTT
TRBV30	TRBJ1-1	.	TRBD1	CALRTGRDTEAFF	TGTGCCCTACGGACAGGGAGGGACACTGAAGCTTTCTTT
TRBV6-5	TRBJ2-3	.	TRBD2	CASSSAGGQGDTQYF	TGTGCCAGCAGTTCAGCGGGGGGGCAGGGAGATACGCAGTATTTT
TRBV18	TRBJ2-2	once	.	CASSGITGELFF	TGTGCCAGCTCGGGGATCACCGGGGAGCTGTTTTTT
TRBV6-6	TRBJ2-5	.	.	CASSSTGGTQYF	TGTGCCAGCAGCTCCACCGGAGGGACCCAGTACTTC
TRBV7-9	TRBJ1-2	.	.	CASSRGQIYGYTF	TGTGCCAGCAGCCGGGGCCAGATATATGGCTACACCTTC
TRBV7-9	TRBJ1-1	once	TRBD1	CASSRDRGPSTEAFF	TGTGCCAGCAGCCGCGACAGGGGCCCCAGTACTGAAGCTTTCTTT
TRBV5-4	TRBJ1-6	once	.	CASSYGGQVFSYNSPLHF	TGTGCCAGCAGCTATGGTGGTCAAGTTTTCTCCTATAATTCACCCCTCCACTTT
TRBV5-1	TRBJ2-1	.	.	CASTLDGRGYNEQFF	TGCGCCAGCACCCTGGATGGTAGGGGTTACAATGAGCAGTTCTTC
TRBV7-9	TRBJ2-1	.	.	CASSQGSTYNEQFF	TGTGCCAGCAGCCAAGGGAGCACTTACAATGAGCAGTTCTTC
TRBV11-1	TRBJ1-2	few	.	CASSPQQSNYGYTF	TGTGCCAGCAGCCCCCAGCAGTCTAACTATGGCTACACCTTC
TRBV4-3	TRBJ2-6	.	.	CASSHGSGANVLTF	TGCGCCAGCAGCCACGGATCTGGGGCCAACGTCCTGACTTTC
TRBV6-5	TRBJ1-6	.	TRBD1	CASTDRGRNSPLHF	TGTGCCAGCACCGACAGGGGGAGGAATTCACCCCTCCACTTT
TRBV29-1	TRBJ1-3	.	.	CSVGGGTGNTIYF	TGCAGCGTCGGAGGGGGGACTGGAAACACCATATATTTT
TRBV7-2	TRBJ2-5	.	.	CASNHPRRQETQYF	TGTGCCAGCAATCACCCCAGGAGGCAAGAGACCCAGTACTTC
TRBV11-2	TRBJ2-7	.	.	CASSLFEGGPGGYEQYF	TGTGCCAGCAGCTTATTCGAAGGGGGACCCGGGGGGTACGAGCAGTACTTC
TRBV30	TRBJ1-1	many	.	CAWSKSENTEAFF	TGTGCCTGGAGTAAGAGTGAGAACACTGAAGCTTTCTTT
TRBV7-9	TRBJ2-6	.	TRBD1	CASSRDRSGANVLTF	TGTGCCAGCAGTAGGGACAGATCTGGGGCCAACGTCCTGACTTTC
TRBV5-1	TRBJ2-3	.	TRBD2	CASSTGLAGGPIDTQYF	TGCGCCAGCAGCACCGGACTAGCGGGGGGGCCTATAGATACGCAGTATTTT
TRBV4-1	TRBJ1-6	few	.	CASSPGREYNSPLHF	TGCGCCAGCAGCCCCGGACGGGAATATAATTCACCCCTCCACTTT
TRBV4-3	TRBJ1-1	few	.	CASSQEIHPGLNTEAFF	TGCGCCAGCAGCCAAGAGATTCATCCGGGCCTTAACACTGAAGCTTTCTTT